Shown below are 30 T cell receptor beta chains from a single sample sequenced in a study of T cell responses to AZD1222 COVID-19 vaccine. Clones were read by immunoSEQ multiplex PCR, and TCRdb kept only the in-frame ones, dropping some. Seen here are roughly 190,000 clones, over 85% observed once, and the top ten hold 3% to 5%. The specimen was peripheral blood, collected on day 0 of AZD1222 vaccination. These receptor sequences come from an adult in good health.

J is TRBJ2-7 and V is TRBV6-6; D tentatively fits TRBD1 or TRBD2 (5 bases each). Germline V gives CDR1 MNHNY, CDR2 SVGAGI (reference sequence). V shed 8 bases and J shed 4 bases, with 24 bases lying between them. The CDR3 runs to 16 residues. CDR3 DNA: TGTGCCAGCGGACGCCAGGGAGTGTTTCTTTCTTACGAGCAGTACTTC. Translating it yields CASGRQGVFLSYEQYF.

The V and J genes are TRBV18 and TRBJ1-5; D uncertain. V was pared by 2 bases and J by 5 bases, with 10 bases between. Germline loops: CDR1 KGHSH, CDR2 LQKENI. CDR3 size: 14 residues. CDR3 coding DNA: TGTGCCAGCTCACCAGTGAAGGGAGATCAGCCCCAGCATTTT. Translation: CASSPVKGDQPQHF.

The DNA for the CDR3 is TGTGCCAGCAGTCCCCGGAACAGAAACACCGGGGAGCTGTTTTTT. This encodes CASSPRNRNTGELFF. The rearrangement links TRBV27 to TRBJ2-2, with D hard to call. This CDR3 contains 15 residues. V shed 5 bases and J shed 2 bases, with 12 bases lying between them. Germline V gene data show CDR1 as MNHEY and CDR2 as SMNVEV (reference sequence).

This chain uses TRBV5-1 with TRBJ1-4; D not certain. Germline CDR1 and CDR2: SGHRS and YFSETQ. Trimming took off 5 bases at V and 1 base at J, with 12 bases between the two ends. There are 15 residues in the CDR3. The CDR3 loop is CASREGVLTNEKLFF. CDR3 sequence (DNA): TGCGCCAGCAGGGAGGGAGTATTAACTAATGAAAAACTGTTTTTT.

Here the CDR3 DNA reads TGCGCCAGCAGCTTGGGGTCCAAGTCCACTGAAGCTTTCTTT. This gives the protein CASSLGSKSTEAFF. The gene calls are TRBV5-1 and TRBJ1-1; D is ambiguous. The CDR3 extends over 14 amino acids. CDR1 is SGHRS, CDR2 YFSETQ, per germline. V was trimmed by 0 bases and J by 4 bases, leaving 10 bases between them.

V and J are TRBV28 and TRBJ2-5, with 7 positions matching TRBD1. V lost 7 bases and J lost 7; bases outside the gene matches: 12. Germline lookup yields CDR1 MDHEN and CDR2 SYDVKM. The CDR3 covers 14 residues. CDR3 in DNA: TGTGCCAGCATCAACTCACAGGGGATGGGGACCCAGTACTTC. Translating it yields CASINSQGMGTQYF.

The chain has TRBV5-1 and TRBJ1-1, with TRBD1 matching over 9 bases. Per germline, CDR1 SGHRS and CDR2 YFSETQ. This CDR3 comprises 15 residues. V gave up 6 bases and J gave up 1 base; unmatched junction bases: 7. In DNA form, the CDR3 reads TGCGCCAGCAAGGGACAGGGAGTCGCGAACACTGAAGCTTTCTTT. Its translation: CASKGQGVANTEAFF. The entire variable domain, with the rest obtained from reference TRBV5-1 and TRBJ1-1, is as follows: KAGVTQTPRYLIKTRGQQVTLSCSPISGHRSVSWYQQTPGQGLQFLFEYFSETQRNKGNFPGRFSGRQFSNSRSEMNVSTLELGDSALYLCASKGQGVANTEAFFGQGTRLTVV.

The chain couples TRBV13 to TRBJ1-3; 7 bases are a match to TRBD1. The germline gives CDR1 PRHDT, CDR2 FYEKMQ (reference sequence). With 5 bases clipped from V and 0 bases from J, the junction kept 4 bases outside the gene matches. This CDR3 has 15 residues. The chain's CDR3 is CASSTRQGSGNTIYF. The CDR3 coding sequence is TGTGCCAGCAGCACAAGACAGGGCTCTGGAAACACCATATATTTT.

This chain connects TRBV11-3 to TRBJ2-3; TRBD1 is a possible D gene (5 bases). Germline CDR1 SGHNT, CDR2 YENEEA. The CDR3 extends over 16 amino acids. V lost 4 bases and J lost 6, with 20 bases in between. This chain's CDR3 is CASSSLLGRSGDTQYF. The CDR3 DNA reads TGTGCCAGCAGCTCCCTGTTGGGGCGATCGGGCGATACGCAGTATTTT. The full variable domain, completed using reference TRBV11-3 and TRBJ2-3, is EAGVVQSPRYKIIEKKQPVAFWCNPISGHNTLYWYLQNLGQGPELLIRYENEEAVDDSQLPKDRFSAERLKGVDSTLKIQPAELGDSAVYLCASSSLLGRSGDTQYFGPGTRLTVL.

The rearrangement joins TRBV6-5 to TRBJ2-3; D is perhaps TRBD2 (5 bases). V lost 11 bases and J lost 2, with 17 bases in between. This CDR3 has 14 residues. Germline CDR1 MNHEY, CDR2 SVGAGI. CDR3 residues: CASQRGRDTDTQYF. The CDR3 region has the DNA TGTGCCTCCCAAAGAGGGAGAGACACAGATACGCAGTATTTT.

The chain is built from TRBV6-5 and TRBJ1-2; D not certain. Germline V gene sequence: CDR1 MNHEY, CDR2 SVGAGI. The CDR3 covers 15 residues. Trimming left V 0 bases short and J 4 bases short, with 12 bases between. The CDR3 DNA follows: TGTGCCAGCAGTTACTCGAACGAGTATCTCTATGGCTACACCTTC. This encodes CASSYSNEYLYGYTF.

This clone is a singleton in its sample. The chain joins TRBV19 to TRBJ1-4; TRBD1 might be the D (6 bases). Trimming took 3 bases from V and 3 from J, leaving 14 bases between them. The CDR3 is made up of 16 amino acids. CDR1 and CDR2 (germline): LNHDA, SQIVND (reference sequence). The CDR3 region is CASSMVRGESNEKLFF. CDR3 DNA: TGTGCCAGTAGTATGGTCAGGGGTGAATCTAATGAAAAACTGTTTTTT.

The chain joins TRBV19 to TRBJ1-4, with a possible D match to TRBD1 (5 bases). Germline V gene lookup returns CDR1 LNHDA and CDR2 SQIVND (reference sequence). Trimming removed 5 bases at V and 3 bases at J, with 13 bases between. The CDR3 runs 15 residues. CDR3 bases: TGTGCCAGTAGTCTGATGGGGGACCCTAATGAAAAACTGTTTTTT. Protein product: CASSLMGDPNEKLFF.

V and J are TRBV7-8 and TRBJ1-6; perhaps TRBD1 as D (5 bases). Trimming pared 4 bases from V and 6 bases from J, leaving 13 bases between. This CDR3 has 15 residues. Germline lookup yields CDR1 SGHVS and CDR2 FQNEAQ. CDR3 sequence reads: CASSSQGWLNSPLHF. CDR3 nucleotides: TGTGCCAGCAGCTCGCAGGGATGGCTTAATTCACCCCTCCACTTT.

CDR3 amino acids: CASSFTQVNEQFF. CDR3 DNA: TGTGCCAGCAGCTTCACACAGGTCAATGAGCAGTTCTTC. The chain links TRBV11-2 to TRBJ2-1; D is possibly TRBD1 (5 bases). The V and J ends lost 3 bases and 6 bases respectively, with 9 bases between them. The CDR3 has 13 residues. Germline V lookup: CDR1 SGHAT, CDR2 FQNNGV.

DNA of the CDR3: TGTGCCAGCAGCTTAAGGGGCATTGGCGGGGTCCCGAACACTGAAGCTTTCTTT. This codes for CASSLRGIGGVPNTEAFF. The V gene is TRBV7-2, the J gene TRBJ1-1, with a weak D call TRBD1 (5 bases). The germline gives CDR1 SGHTA, CDR2 FQGNSA. There are 18 residues in the CDR3. The V end was cut by 2 bases, the J end by 1 base, with 20 bases between.

The chain uses TRBV6-5 and TRBJ1-2; D gene unclear. V shed 5 bases and J shed 0 bases, with 10 bases lying between them. From germline, CDR1 is MNHEY and CDR2 SVGAGI. The CDR3 has 14 residues. The CDR3 DNA reads as TGTGCCAGCAGTACAGCCCTCCCTAACTATGGCTACACCTTC. This encodes CASSTALPNYGYTF.

V gene TRBV13 combines with J gene TRBJ2-5, with D hard to call. The CDR3 length is 13 residues. Germline values: CDR1 PRHDT, CDR2 FYEKMQ (reference sequence). V lost 2 bases and J lost 5, with 9 bases in between. The CDR3 nucleotides read TGTGCCAGCAGCTTATCAGGTCGGGAGACCCAGTACTTC. Amino acids: CASSLSGRETQYF.

The chain has TRBV6-4 and TRBJ2-5; 9 bases are shared with TRBD1. Trimming took 0 bases from V and 2 from J; bases not matched to a gene: 4. Per the germline V gene, CDR1 is MRHNA and CDR2 is SNTAGT. CDR3 length: 16 amino acids. In DNA, the CDR3 is TGTGCCAGCAGTGACTCCTCCGGGACAGGGCAAGAGACCCAGTACTTC. Residues: CASSDSSGTGQETQYF.

The CDR3 DNA follows: TGCAGCGTAGCGGGACTCTCTGGAAACACCATATATTTT. Translating it yields CSVAGLSGNTIYF. The chain has TRBV29-1 and TRBJ1-3; D perhaps matches TRBD1 (5 bases). Germline-derived CDR1 and CDR2 are SQVTM and ANQGSEA. Trimming left V 6 bases short and J 0 bases short, with 9 bases between. The length of the CDR3 is 13 residues.

V gene TRBV29-1 combines with J gene TRBJ1-1, with D hard to call. The germline V gene encodes CDR1 SQVTM and CDR2 ANQGSEA. The CDR3 sequence is 12 residues long. V shed 7 bases and J shed 1 base, with 10 bases lying between them. CDR3 bases: TGCAGCGCTAGAGCCCGGAACACTGAAGCTTTCTTT. Protein product: CSARARNTEAFF.

The chain links TRBV5-1 to TRBJ1-4, with D possibly matching TRBD1 (6 bases). The germline gives CDR1 SGHRS, CDR2 YFSETQ. Trimming left V 2 bases short and J 8 bases short, with 13 bases between. The length of the CDR3 is 14 residues. DNA of the CDR3: TGCGCCAGCAGCTTTGGGGGGCAGGGAGAAAAACTGTTTTTT. Translation gives CASSFGGQGEKLFF.

V and J are TRBV23-1 and TRBJ1-5; D not certain. TRBV23-1 is noted as an ORF with a role that remains uncertain. CDR3 size: 16 residues. Trimming stripped 6 bases from V and 0 bases from J, with 15 bases between. DNA for the CDR3: TGCGCCAGCAGCTCAACCCCGACTCGTAGCAATCAGCCCCAGCATTTT. Its translation is CASSSTPTRSNQPQHF.

CDR3 in DNA: TGTGCCAGCCCCGGCAATTTGAACACTGAAGCTTTCTTT. Protein product: CASPGNLNTEAFF. This chain connects TRBV21-1 to TRBJ1-1. TRBV21-1 is flagged as a pseudogene. The CDR3 loop spans 13 amino acids.

J is TRBJ1-2 and V is TRBV14; D ambiguous. Between the trimmed V and J ends, which lost 0 bases and 5 bases, there was a span of 10 bases. The CDR3 contains 14 residues. Germline V gene data show CDR1 as SGHDN and CDR2 as FVKESK. The CDR3 coding sequence is TGTGCCAGCAGCCAAGATGCGGGGTCTTATGGCTACACCTTC. This gives the protein CASSQDAGSYGYTF.

The V gene is TRBV11-2, the J gene TRBJ2-2; D not certain. The CDR3 runs to 16 residues. The V and J ends lost 5 bases and 4 bases respectively, with 17 bases between them. Germline CDR1 is SGHAT and CDR2 is FQNNGV. CDR3 nucleotides: TGTGCCAGCAGCCGACCAATCACAGATTTCACCGGGGAGCTGTTTTTT. It is translated as CASSRPITDFTGELFF.

CDR3 protein: CASSSQTLYGTGELFF. The DNA of the CDR3 is TGTGCCAGCAGCTCCCAGACTCTATATGGCACCGGGGAGCTGTTTTTT. The rearrangement uses TRBV5-4 and TRBJ2-2; D is undetermined. This CDR3 has 16 residues. The V end lost 3 bases, the J end lost 4 bases, and 16 bases lay between the germline ends. Germline V lookup: CDR1 SGHNT, CDR2 YYREEE (reference sequence).

The CDR3 DNA sequence: TGTGCCTGGAGTGTACGCAGAGCAGATACGCAGTATTTT. It codes for CAWSVRRADTQYF. The chain recombines TRBV30 with TRBJ2-3; D is unclear. CDR3 length equals 13 residues. The germline V gene has CDR1 GTSNPN and CDR2 SVGIG (reference sequence). V was trimmed by 0 bases and J by 4 bases, leaving 8 bases between them.

The chain joins TRBV27 to TRBJ2-7; 8 bases agree with TRBD1. CDR1 and CDR2 from the germline V gene are MNHEY and SMNVEV (reference sequence). V was clipped by 6 bases and J by 7 bases; unmatched bases: 11. The CDR3 is 14 amino acids. The CDR3 coding sequence is TGTGCCAGCAGCCGCACCTCGACAGGGGATGAGCAGTACTTC. Translation gives CASSRTSTGDEQYF.

Only one count was recorded for this clone. This chain uses TRBV6-5 with TRBJ2-7; D assignment may be TRBD1 or TRBD2 (5 bases each). V was pared by 4 bases and J by 7 bases, with 14 bases between. CDR1 and CDR2 (germline): MNHEY, SVGAGI. The CDR3 has 13 residues. CDR3 sequence reads: CASSFTYGAEQYF. The CDR3 nucleotides read TGTGCCAGCAGTTTTACCTACGGGGCGGAGCAGTACTTC.